One and the same sample provided the 7 T cell receptor beta chains below, sequenced in a study of cytomegalovirus exposure and HLA in healthy donors. PCR involved 60 Vbeta and 13 Jbeta primers. Here immunoSEQ multiplex PCR was the method, and the copy in TCRdb shows in-frame clones only, minus some. This table holds fewer than 200,000 clones, approximately 86% found once. The sample taken for sequencing was PBMCs. The receptors were gathered from a boy between 2 and 10 years old in good health and CMV-seronegative.

The gene calls are TRBV27 and TRBJ1-1; TRBD1 matches at 10 bases. The CDR3 runs 14 residues. Per the germline V gene, CDR1 is MNHEY and CDR2 is SMNVEV (reference sequence). V shed 6 bases and J 8 bases; nucleotides not matched to a gene: 9. The chain's CDR3 is CASRMTGQGREAFF. In nucleotides, the CDR3 is TGTGCCAGCAGGATGACGGGACAGGGGCGAGAAGCTTTCTTT.

J is TRBJ1-2 and V is TRBV28; possible D gene TRBD1, 6 bases. This CDR3 comprises 17 residues. Germline lookup yields CDR1 MDHEN and CDR2 SYDVKM. V was cut by 0 bases and J by 2 bases, with 16 bases left in between. CDR3 sequence reads: CASSLWGARVRNYGYTF. The CDR3, as DNA: TGTGCCAGCAGTTTATGGGGGGCTAGGGTTAGGAACTATGGCTACACCTTC.

This clone was detected only once. The rearrangement joins TRBV5-1 to TRBJ2-3; 10 positions match TRBD2. The J segment lost 2 bases and the V segment lost 0 bases, leaving 6 bases of the junction unmatched. CDR1 is SGHRS, CDR2 YFSETQ, per germline. The CDR3 covers 17 residues. CDR3 nucleotides: TGCGCCAGCAGCTTGGATCGAGCGGGAGGGTACACAGATACGCAGTATTTT. As protein: CASSLDRAGGYTDTQYF.

The CDR3 nucleotides read TGCGCCAGCACCATGGGACACTACTCCTACAATGAGCAGTTCTTC. Protein sequence: CASTMGHYSYNEQFF. The chain couples TRBV5-1 to TRBJ2-1; D might be TRBD1 (6 bases). Germline lookup yields CDR1 SGHRS and CDR2 YFSETQ. The germline V and J ends were trimmed by 6 bases and 0 bases, with 13 bases remaining between them. CDR3 size: 15 residues.

The V and J genes are TRBV30 and TRBJ2-7; D is possibly TRBD1 (5 bases). The CDR3 totals 13 residues. Germline CDR1 and CDR2: GTSNPN and SVGIG (reference sequence). V lost 4 bases and J 0 bases, leaving 10 bases between the germline ends. As DNA, the CDR3 is TGTGCCTGGAACCAAGACAGCTCCTACGAGCAGTACTTC. Its protein is CAWNQDSSYEQYF.

The chain couples TRBV11-2 to TRBJ2-5; D unclear. Trimming took 0 bases from V and 3 from J, leaving 5 bases between them. This CDR3 is 13 amino acids long. Germline V gene sequence: CDR1 SGHAT, CDR2 FQNNGV. CDR3: CASSLDIEETQYF. CDR3 DNA sequence: TGTGCCAGCAGCTTAGACATTGAAGAGACCCAGTACTTC.

J is TRBJ2-1 and V is TRBV13; a weak D match, TRBD2 (6 bases). V was shortened by 4 bases and J by 5 bases, with 15 bases between the two germline ends. The CDR3 sequence is 15 residues long. The germline gives CDR1 PRHDT, CDR2 FYEKMQ (reference sequence). CDR3 sequence (DNA): TGTGCCAGCAGCTCCGACGGGAGTTGGCACAATGAGCAGTTCTTC. Its protein is CASSSDGSWHNEQFF.